Listed below are T cell receptor beta chains from one sample, sequenced in a study of regulatory T cells in long-lasting Graves disease. TCRdb fed the multiplex PCR reads into MiXCR, producing one record per CDR3 protein. The sample carries 550,000 to 600,000 distinct CDR3 sequences, 15% to 20% recorded once. These data were likewise used in another study, on T cells in Graves' hyperthyroidism and ophthalmopathy.

This specimen was peripheral blood mononuclear cells (PBMCs), taken at new diagnosis, from a patient treated with antithyroid drugs. The receptors derive from a man aged 18-30 years with Graves disease. The conserved cysteine and the conserved F or W are not part of the CDR3 here.

j_gene | v_gene | CDR3aa
TRBJ2-7 | TRBV20-1 | SAIGTEAYEQY
TRBJ2-3 | TRBV27 | ASSGGLAGGTDTQY
TRBJ2-5 | TRBV10-1 | ASSEVGRGGTQY
TRBJ1-5 | TRBV6-1 | ASSGSQGNNQPQH
TRBJ2-5 | TRBV5-5 | ASSLVGQGYETQY
TRBJ1-2 | TRBV6-2/TRBV6-3 | ASSTYGGDNYGYT
TRBJ2-2 | TRBV7-6 | ASSWGVTGELF
TRBJ2-4 | TRBV2 | ASSPASGLKNIQY
TRBJ2-2 | TRBV12-3/TRBV12-4 | ASILSGTGELF
TRBJ1-5 | TRBV12-5 | ASGSRGGSQPQH
TRBJ2-7 | TRBV27 | ASSLDLAAGYEQY
TRBJ1-4 | TRBV30 | AWRGRTNEKLF
TRBJ2-7 | TRBV5-1 | ASSLPELDEQY
TRBJ2-7 | TRBV29-1 | SVVEGGTGGYEQY
TRBJ1-1 | TRBV20-1 | SARDPTGASHTEAF
TRBJ2-7 | TRBV28 | ASSFLRGEGGKDEQY